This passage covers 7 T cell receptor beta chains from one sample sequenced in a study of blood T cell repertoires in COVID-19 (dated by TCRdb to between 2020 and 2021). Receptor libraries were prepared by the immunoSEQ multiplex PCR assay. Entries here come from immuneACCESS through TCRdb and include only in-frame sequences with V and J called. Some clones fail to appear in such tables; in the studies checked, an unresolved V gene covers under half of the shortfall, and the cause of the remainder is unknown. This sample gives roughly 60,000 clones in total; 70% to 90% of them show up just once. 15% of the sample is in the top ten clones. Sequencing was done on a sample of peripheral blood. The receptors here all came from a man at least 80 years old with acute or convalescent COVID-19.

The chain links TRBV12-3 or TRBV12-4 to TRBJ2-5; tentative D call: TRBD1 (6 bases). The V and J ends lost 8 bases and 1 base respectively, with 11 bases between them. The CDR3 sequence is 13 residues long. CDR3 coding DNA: TGTGCCAGCGCCCGGGACACCCAAGAGACCCAGTACTTC. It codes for CASARDTQETQYF.

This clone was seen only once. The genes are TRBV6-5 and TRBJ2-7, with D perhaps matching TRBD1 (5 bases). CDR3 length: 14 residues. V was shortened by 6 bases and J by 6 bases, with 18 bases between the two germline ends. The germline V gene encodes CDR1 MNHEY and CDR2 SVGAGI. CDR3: CASRGHAPSGEQYF. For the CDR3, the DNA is TGTGCCAGCAGGGGGCATGCCCCAAGTGGCGAGCAGTACTTC.

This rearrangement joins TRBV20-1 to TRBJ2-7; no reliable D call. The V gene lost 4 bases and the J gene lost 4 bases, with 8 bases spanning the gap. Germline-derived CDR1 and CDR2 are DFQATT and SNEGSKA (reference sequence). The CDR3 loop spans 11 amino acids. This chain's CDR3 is CSATTGYEQYF. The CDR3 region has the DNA TGCAGTGCTACCACTGGTTACGAGCAGTACTTC.

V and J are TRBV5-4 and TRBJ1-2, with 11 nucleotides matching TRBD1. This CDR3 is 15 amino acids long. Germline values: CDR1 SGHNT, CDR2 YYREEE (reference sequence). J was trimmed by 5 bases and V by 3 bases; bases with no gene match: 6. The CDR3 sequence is CASSWTGGEPYGYTF. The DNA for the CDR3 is TGTGCCAGCAGCTGGACAGGGGGCGAGCCTTATGGCTACACCTTC.

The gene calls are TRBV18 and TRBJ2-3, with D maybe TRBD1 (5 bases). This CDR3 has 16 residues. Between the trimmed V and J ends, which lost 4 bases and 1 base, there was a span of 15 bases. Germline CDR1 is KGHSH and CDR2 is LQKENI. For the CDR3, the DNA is TGTGCCAGCTCACGGCAGGGAACCCGGGGCACAGATACGCAGTATTTT. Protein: CASSRQGTRGTDTQYF.

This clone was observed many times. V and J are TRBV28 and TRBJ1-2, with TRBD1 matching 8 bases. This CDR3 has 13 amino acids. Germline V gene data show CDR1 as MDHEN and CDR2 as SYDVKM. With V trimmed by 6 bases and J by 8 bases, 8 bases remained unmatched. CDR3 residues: CASRISGGEGYTF. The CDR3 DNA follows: TGTGCCAGCAGGATCTCAGGGGGCGAGGGCTACACCTTC.

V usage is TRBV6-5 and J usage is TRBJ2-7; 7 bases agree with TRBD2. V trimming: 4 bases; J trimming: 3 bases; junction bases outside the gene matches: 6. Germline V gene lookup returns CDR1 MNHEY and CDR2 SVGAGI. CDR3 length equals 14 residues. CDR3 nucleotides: TGTGCCAGCAGTTGGACTTCGGGGGGCTACGAGCAGTACTTC. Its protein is CASSWTSGGYEQYF.